The 22 T cell receptor beta chains listed next were all sequenced from one sample in a study of shared clonotypes between healthy human individuals. Measured with immunoSEQ multiplex PCR; TCRdb has only the in-frame clones, and not every one. The profile covers about 1.1 million clones, with approximately 77% appearing a single time and 0.89% taken by the ten largest. The sequencing input was memory CD4+ T cells from PBMCs. Sample subset: CD45RA-negative fraction. All receptors derive from a man younger than 35 in good health. Some clones in this sample may be carry-over from other donors' samples.

The chain employs TRBV28 and TRBJ2-7; either TRBD1 or TRBD2 may supply D (5 bases each). CDR1 MDHEN and CDR2 SYDVKM come from the germline V gene. Deletions cut 8 bases from V and 2 bases from J, with 10 bases between. The CDR3 contains 12 residues. The CDR3 sequence is CASQEGTYEQYF. In DNA form, the CDR3 reads TGTGCCAGCCAAGAGGGGACCTACGAGCAGTACTTC.

CDR3 DNA sequence: TGCGCCAGCAGCATGGGACAGAATCAGCCCCAGCATTTT. The encoded protein is CASSMGQNQPQHF. J is TRBJ1-5 and V is TRBV5-1, with 7 bases fitting TRBD1. Germline CDR1 reads SGHRS; CDR2 reads YFSETQ. The CDR3 consists of 13 residues. Unmatched junction bases numbered 2, after V lost 4 bases and J lost 4 bases.

This clone showed up just once. For the CDR3, the DNA is TGTGCCACCCTCGAGGTTCCCCGGTGGGAGACCCAGTACTTC. It translates to CATLEVPRWETQYF. The chain couples TRBV6-1 to TRBJ2-5; no clear D gene. The CDR3 contains 14 residues. The ends were cut back, 10 bases at V and 5 bases at J, with 20 bases in the middle. Germline CDR1 is MNHNS and CDR2 is SASEGT.

The chain has TRBV29-1 and TRBJ2-3; 8 bases map to TRBD2. CDR1 is SQVTM, CDR2 ANQGSEA, per germline. CDR3 size: 15 residues. The V segment lost 8 bases and the J segment 3 bases; nucleotides outside the gene matches: 13. The CDR3 DNA is TGCAGCACACGACCCAGCGGGAGAGTGACAGATACGCAGTATTTT. Protein sequence: CSTRPSGRVTDTQYF.

This chain connects TRBV6-4 to TRBJ2-1, with D tentatively TRBD2 (5 bases). This CDR3 is built from 18 residues. The V gene's germline CDR1 is MRHNA and CDR2 SNTAGT. Trimming took off 3 bases at V and 5 bases at J, with 23 bases between the two ends. The chain's CDR3 is CASSEKCRAWGVHNEQFF. Here the CDR3 DNA reads TGTGCCAGCAGTGAAAAGTGCAGAGCGTGGGGAGTGCACAATGAGCAGTTCTTC.

The chain employs TRBV5-1 and TRBJ2-5; D is uncertain. The germline V gene encodes CDR1 SGHRS and CDR2 YFSETQ. The CDR3 has 12 residues. Trimming left V 4 bases short and J 7 bases short, with 11 bases between. In nucleotides, the CDR3 is TGCGCCAGCAGCCCGGAGTTCCGGACCCAGTACTTC. It encodes CASSPEFRTQYF.

This chain uses TRBV29-1 with TRBJ1-1, with no clear D. The germline V gene has CDR1 SQVTM and CDR2 ANQGSEA. With 3 bases removed from V and 5 bases from J, the gap between germline ends came to 13 bases. The CDR3 extends over 13 amino acids. Here the CDR3 reads CSVETTMGTEAFF. The CDR3 region has the DNA TGCAGCGTTGAGACTACCATGGGGACTGAAGCTTTCTTT.

The chain joins TRBV18 to TRBJ2-5, with a possible D match to TRBD2 (6 bases). In germline, CDR1 is KGHSH, CDR2 LQKENI. V shed 8 bases and J shed 1 base, with 11 bases lying between them. CDR3 length: 13 residues. The CDR3 DNA follows: TGTGCCAGCCTGGCGGGAACCCAAGAGACCCAGTACTTC. This encodes CASLAGTQETQYF.

This clone has only one observation. The DNA for the CDR3 is TGTGCCAGCAGTTACTCGTACAGCGGGGGATACGAGCAGTACTTC. It is translated as CASSYSYSGGYEQYF. The V gene is TRBV6-5, the J gene TRBJ2-7; TRBD2 matches 8 bases. The V and J ends lost 0 bases and 4 bases, in that order; junction bases with no gene match: 5. Germline assignment: CDR1 MNHEY and CDR2 SVGAGI. The CDR3 extends over 15 amino acids.

As to this clone: The same CDR3 arises from other DNA sequences in this sample as well. The chain couples TRBV19 to TRBJ2-1, with D tentatively TRBD1 or TRBD2 (5 bases each). From germline, CDR1 is LNHDA and CDR2 SQIVND (reference sequence). The CDR3 loop spans 14 amino acids. Trimming shortened V by 6 bases and J by 1 base, and 10 bases separated the two germline ends. This CDR3 reads CASSSGRSYNEQFF. Written as DNA, the CDR3 is TGTGCCAGTAGCTCGGGACGATCCTACAATGAGCAGTTCTTC. Drawing the rest from reference TRBV19 and TRBJ2-1, the complete variable domain is DGGITQSPKYLFRKEGQNVTLSCEQNLNHDAMYWYRQDPGQGLRLIYYSQIVNDFQKGDIAEGYSVSREKKESFPLTVTSAQKNPTAFYLCASSSGRSYNEQFFGPGTRLTVL.

This clone was detected once. The V gene is TRBV28, the J gene TRBJ2-1; 7 nucleotides align to TRBD2. V shed 2 bases and J 13 bases; nucleotides not matched to a gene: 5. CDR3 length: 12 amino acids. CDR1 MDHEN and CDR2 SYDVKM come from the germline V gene. The CDR3 spells CASSLGSGKQFF. CDR3 DNA: TGTGCCAGCAGTTTAGGAAGCGGGAAACAGTTCTTC.

This rearrangement joins TRBV29-1 to TRBJ2-2; 9 nucleotides line up with TRBD1. The CDR3 has 16 residues. Germline trimming cut 7 bases from V and 6 bases from J; bases unmatched to any gene: 15. CDR1 is SQVTM, CDR2 ANQGSEA, per germline. This chain's CDR3 is CSGSGQGGKSSGELFF. The DNA of the CDR3 is TGCAGCGGATCGGGACAGGGAGGCAAGTCATCCGGGGAGCTGTTTTTT.

This chain uses TRBV7-6 with TRBJ1-5; no clear D. The CDR3 has 13 residues. The V gene's germline CDR1 is SGHVS and CDR2 FNYEAQ. V lost 7 bases, J lost 5 bases, and 12 bases lay in between. The CDR3 here is CASINAIYQPQHF. CDR3 coding DNA: TGTGCCAGCATCAACGCAATTTATCAGCCCCAGCATTTT.

CDR3 sequence reads: CASSRGRGGTEAFF. The CDR3 DNA is TGTGCCAGTAGTAGGGGGCGAGGGGGGACTGAAGCTTTCTTT. This chain links TRBV19 with TRBJ1-1, with D possibly being TRBD1 (6 bases). V gave up 4 bases and J gave up 5 bases, with 14 bases separating them. Germline CDR1 reads LNHDA; CDR2 reads SQIVND (reference sequence). This CDR3 region has 14 residues.

This rearrangement joins TRBV28 to TRBJ1-2; D is possibly TRBD1 (5 bases). The ends were cut back, 3 bases at V and 4 bases at J, with 12 bases in the middle. Germline-derived CDR1 and CDR2 are MDHEN and SYDVKM. The CDR3 is 14 residues long. CDR3 region: CASSLTGTSYGYTF. The CDR3 nucleotides are TGTGCCAGCAGTTTGACGGGGACCTCCTATGGCTACACCTTC.

The chain carries TRBV6-6 and TRBJ1-5; possibly TRBD1 for D (5 bases). There are 14 residues in the CDR3. V was clipped by 4 bases and J by 7 bases, with 14 bases between them. Germline V gives CDR1 MNHNY, CDR2 SVGAGI (reference sequence). The CDR3: CASSSYGGGQPQHF. CDR3 in DNA: TGTGCCAGCAGTTCGTATGGGGGTGGCCAGCCCCAGCATTTT.

This clone has more than one count but fewer than ten. The chain employs TRBV15 and TRBJ2-3, with TRBD1 identical over 7 bases. The CDR3 is made up of 18 amino acids. Trimming took 0 bases from V and 9 from J; bases not matched to a gene: 18. In germline, CDR1 is LNHNV, CDR2 YYDKDF (reference sequence). CDR3 sequence (DNA): TGTGCCACCAGCAGAGAGGTCCCCACAGGGGTGAGGGCGGTCACGCAGTATTTT. Translating gives CATSREVPTGVRAVTQYF.

The CDR3 nucleotides are TGCGCCAGCAGCCAAGATTGGGGACAGGGTGTTACCGGGGAGCTGTTTTTT. Its translation: CASSQDWGQGVTGELFF. The V call is TRBV4-1, the J call TRBJ2-2; 9 nucleotides align to TRBD1. The V gene end was trimmed by 0 bases and the J gene end by 5 bases; junction bases not matched to a gene: 7. The CDR3 is made up of 17 amino acids. In germline, CDR1 is MGHRA, CDR2 YSYEKL.

This clone was counted many times. The chain links TRBV5-5 to TRBJ1-1, with no clear D. Trimming took off 1 base at V and 4 bases at J, with 8 bases between the two ends. Looked up from germline, CDR1 is SGHKS and CDR2 is YYEKEE (reference sequence). The CDR3 totals 13 residues. As DNA, the CDR3 is TGTGCCAGCAGCTTGTATGGAACCACTGAAGCTTTCTTT. It yields the protein CASSLYGTTEAFF.

The chain has TRBV14 and TRBJ2-2; TRBD2 matches 10 bases. CDR1 and CDR2 (germline): SGHDN, FVKESK. V lost 4 bases to trimming and J lost 3 bases; unmatched junction nucleotides: 11. The CDR3 has 18 amino acids. The CDR3 region has the DNA TGTGCCAGCAGCCTCATAATATCTAGCGGGAGCCACACCGGGGAGCTGTTTTTT. Amino acids: CASSLIISSGSHTGELFF.

The chain has TRBV7-8 and TRBJ1-5, with a weak D call TRBD1 (5 bases). There are 15 residues in the CDR3. Germline CDR1 SGHVS, CDR2 FQNEAQ. V gave up 1 base and J gave up 7 bases, with 14 bases separating them. The CDR3 nucleotides are TGTGCCAGCAGCTTAGGAACAGGTGGTGGACAGCCCCAGCATTTT. It is translated as CASSLGTGGGQPQHF. The entire variable domain, with the rest obtained from reference TRBV7-8 and TRBJ1-5, is as follows: GAGVSQSPRYKVAKRGQDVALRCDPISGHVSLFWYQQALGQGPEFLTYFQNEAQLDKSGLPSDRFFAERPEGSVSTLKIQRTQQEDSAVYLCASSLGTGGGQPQHFGDGTRLSIL.

Concerning this clone: This sample also contains other DNA sequences that code for the same CDR3. The rearrangement joins TRBV9 to TRBJ2-7, with 8 bases aligning to TRBD1. The CDR3 extends over 14 amino acids. In germline, CDR1 is SGDLS, CDR2 YYNGEE. Losses at the gene ends were 4 bases for V and 2 bases for J; bases not matched to a gene: 5. CDR3: CASSPGTGTYEQYF. The CDR3 DNA reads TGTGCCAGCAGCCCTGGGACAGGAACCTACGAGCAGTACTTC.